This T cell receptor beta chain is from a study of human T cells and chemical hapten exposure (dated by TCRdb to the early 2020s). Turning to the overall study: For sensitization, 2% DPC in acetone was applied to a roughly 2 cm by roughly 2 cm area of upper inner arm skin. Peripheral blood TCR repertoire changes were tracked in vivo in alopecia patients during primary and secondary sensitization to the hapten diphenylcyclopropenone (DPC). Patch tests used Finn chambers with 0.01% DPC on the upper back, scored after 6 days by International Contact Dermatitis Research Group standards. Alopecia areata with under or over 50% scalp involvement, alopecia totalis and alopecia universalis were represented in the patient cohort, which was mostly female. Blood for TCR sequencing was provided by twenty-nine alopecia patients at one to four time points (pre-sensitization, 2, 6 and 24 weeks). Throughout the study period of roughly 24 weeks, patients also received therapeutic DPC doses to the scalp every week. Blood samples were taken from patients before sensitization (week 0) and at 2, 6 and about 24 weeks after DPC sensitization. The libraries were sequenced as a pool, and the TCR yield per sample differed mostly because of small variations in library volumes within the pool.

The CDR3, cysteine through phenylalanine, is 17 amino acids long. This entry keeps only the CDR3 DNA: 51 bases, framed from base 1. CDR1 and CDR2 are read off the germline V gene as SGHRS and YFSETQ. Germline trimming: 4 bases from V, 2 bases from J; junction bases outside gene matches: 9. Library construction relied on RACE. Sequencing instrument: NextSeq 500. During library preparation, unique molecular identifiers were attached to individual cDNA molecules so that TCRs could be counted in a quantitative, reproducible way. Both TCR alpha and TCR beta chains were sequenced from each blood RNA sample. Regarding the original processing steps: A median of about 89,000 TCRs per sample was observed, with a range of roughly 20,000 to 750,000. V, J and CDR3 annotation of the TCR reads was performed with the Decombinator software suite. For the PS versus PT1 abundance plots, all samples were subsampled to the same number of TCRs (28,000). Expanded TCRs were defined as absent before sensitization and observed at least eight times at the 2-week time point. The raw public data were reprocessed by TCRdb itself: fastp quality trimming at Q25, MiXCR clonotype calling, in-frame beta chains only. Identical CDR3 protein sequences are pooled into one entry, listed with their most common genes and DNA. Clone size and V and J calls follow TCRdb, not the original study. For this sample there are some 330,000 distinct CDR3 sequences; around 5.5% appear just once. Roughly 8.2% of the sample belongs to the ten largest clones.

The study at large found these results: Because every patient had alopecia, a presumed autoimmune disease, the patients' immune response might differ from that of healthy individuals. After repeated subsampling, changes were observed in the strength of the expansion versus patch-test correlation and in the threshold at which the correlation became significant. Patch test score correlated positively with the number of PT1 expanded TCRs, reaching significance at thresholds 8, 16 and 32 but not at 4. The number of TCRs above 1 in 1000 frequency did not change with DPC sensitization; there was no evidence of global repertoire structure alterations. Compared with pre-sensitization or healthy control sets, expanded TCRs formed significantly more large CDR3 similarity clusters, which is consistent with antigen-driven responses.

Concerning this clonotype: The clone's antigen remains unknown. It has no much larger one-base neighbor in the sample; base qualities were not kept.

Interpreted using the paper, the time point label stands for: pre-sensitization, week 0. Reading the label with the study, this specimen's treatment or condition is: therapeutic diphenylcyclopropenone sensitization with weekly scalp DPC. At every patch-test visit, the blood draw took place before the patch test was put on. Eligible patients were aged 18 to 70, diagnosed with alopecia, deemed suitable for DPC therapy, and excluded if pregnant. Total RNA was isolated from unfractionated whole blood collected in Tempus Blood RNA tubes. Recombination joined TRBV5-1 with TRBJ1-4; 9 central nucleotides agree with TRBD1. The sequencing here drew on whole blood, taken in connection with sensitization to the hapten diphenylcyclopropenone (DPC). The TCR originated in a woman aged 18-29 years with alopecia areata. Some clones in this sample may be carry-over from other donors' samples. The DNA sequence is TGCGCCAGCAGCCCCGGACAGGGGAGGGCGACTAATGAAAAACTGTTTTTT. Its translation is CASSPGQGRATNEKLFF.